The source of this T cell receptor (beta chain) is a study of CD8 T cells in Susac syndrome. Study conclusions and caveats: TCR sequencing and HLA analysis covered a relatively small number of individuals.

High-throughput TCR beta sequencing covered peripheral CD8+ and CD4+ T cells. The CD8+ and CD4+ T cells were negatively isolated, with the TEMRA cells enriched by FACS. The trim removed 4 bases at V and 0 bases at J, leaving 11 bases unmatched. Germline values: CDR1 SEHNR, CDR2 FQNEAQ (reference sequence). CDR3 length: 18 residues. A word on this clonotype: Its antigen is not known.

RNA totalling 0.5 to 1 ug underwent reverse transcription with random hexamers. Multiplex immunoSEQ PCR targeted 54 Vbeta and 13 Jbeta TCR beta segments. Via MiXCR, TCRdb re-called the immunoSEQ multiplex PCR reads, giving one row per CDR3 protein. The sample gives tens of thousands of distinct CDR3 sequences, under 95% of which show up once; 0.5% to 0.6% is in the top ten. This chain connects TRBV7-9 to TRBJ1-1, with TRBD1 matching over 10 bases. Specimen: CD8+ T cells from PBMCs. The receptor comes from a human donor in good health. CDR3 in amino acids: CASSSGRQGATMNTEAFF. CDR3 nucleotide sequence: TGTGCCAGCAGCTCAGGTCGACAGGGGGCGACGATGAACACTGAAGCTTTCTTT.